The 8 T cell receptor beta chains given below trace back to one sample, sequenced in a study of shared clonotypes between healthy human individuals. Data came from immunoSEQ multiplex PCR; TCRdb stores just in-frame clones and leaves some out. The sample includes 2 million to 2.5 million clones, 85% to 95% of them seen just once. Sequencing was carried out using naive CD4+ T cells from PBMCs. Documented subset: CD45RA+ positively selected. These receptors originate from a man younger than 35 in good health. Some clones in this sample may be carry-over from other donors' samples.

This chain links TRBV25-1 with TRBJ2-6, with D unclear. Between the trimmed V and J ends, which lost 5 bases and 0 bases, there was a span of 8 bases. CDR3 size: 15 residues. In germline, CDR1 is MGHDK, CDR2 SYGVNS. CDR3 loop: CASSQPYSGANVLTF. As DNA, the CDR3 is TGTGCCAGCAGTCAGCCCTACTCTGGGGCCAACGTCCTGACTTTC.

This rearrangement joins TRBV11-3 to TRBJ1-1; no clear D. CDR3 length equals 13 residues. Germline CDR1 and CDR2: SGHNT and YENEEA. Deletions cut 1 base from V and 8 bases from J, with 11 bases between. In nucleotides, the CDR3 is TGTGCCAGCAGCTTAGGTCGAGAGCGGGAAGCTTTCTTT. The encoded protein is CASSLGREREAFF.

J is TRBJ2-7 and V is TRBV6-1; weak D call: TRBD1 (5 bases). Per the germline V gene, CDR1 is MNHNS and CDR2 is SASEGT. This CDR3 is built from 13 residues. V was cut by 2 bases and J by 6 bases, with 11 bases left in between. CDR3 DNA: TGTGCCAGCAGTGAATCCAGGGTAAGCGAGCAGTACTTC. This codes for CASSESRVSEQYF.

This sequence joins TRBV7-2 and TRBJ1-3; D gene ambiguous. With 10 bases removed from V and 4 bases from J, the gap between germline ends came to 14 bases. Per the germline V gene, CDR1 is SGHTA and CDR2 is FQGNSA. This CDR3 has 13 amino acids. The CDR3 DNA follows: TGTGCCACTTCGGGTAGAACCGGAAACACCATATATTTT. This encodes CATSGRTGNTIYF.

The chain couples TRBV28 to TRBJ1-5; 7 positions agree with TRBD1. The V segment lost 7 bases and the J segment 5 bases; nucleotides outside the gene matches: 11. Germline loops: CDR1 MDHEN, CDR2 SYDVKM. This CDR3 region has 15 residues. The CDR3 region has the DNA TGTGCCAGCACTCCTGGACAGGCCGCGCATCAGCCCCAGCATTTT. Amino acid sequence: CASTPGQAAHQPQHF.

CDR3 protein: CASSHSTGMNEQYF. The CDR3, as DNA: TGTGCCAGCAGCCACTCGACAGGGATGAACGAGCAGTACTTC. The rearrangement uses TRBV7-9 and TRBJ2-7, with 7 bases that match TRBD1. The V segment lost 5 bases and the J segment 5 bases; nucleotides outside the gene matches: 9. Per germline, CDR1 SEHNR and CDR2 FQNEAQ (reference sequence). The length of the CDR3 is 14 residues.

J is TRBJ1-4 and V is TRBV4-3; TRBD1 matches at 7 bases. Per the germline V gene, CDR1 is LGHNA and CDR2 is YSLEER. The CDR3 length is 15 residues. J lost 8 bases, V lost 4 bases, and 10 bases had no gene match. The CDR3 nucleotides are TGCGCCAGCAGCCCGAGAGAGGGGGCTGGCGAAAAACTGTTTTTT. Its protein is CASSPREGAGEKLFF.

About this clone itself: Within the sample, other DNA sequences also encode this same CDR3. This chain links TRBV18 with TRBJ1-1; the D gene is possibly TRBD1 (6 bases). The germline gives CDR1 KGHSH, CDR2 LQKENI. V was pared by 3 bases and J by 1 base, with 6 bases between. The length of the CDR3 is 13 residues. The DNA for the CDR3 is TGTGCCAGCTCACCCAGGGGGAACACTGAAGCTTTCTTT. This translates into CASSPRGNTEAFF.